The 27 T cell receptor beta chains below come from one sample, sequenced in a study of prognosis after radiotherapy for stage I lung cancer. Genomic DNA was the source, and TCR beta CDR3 was amplified from it by two-round multiplex PCR. Specific primers for each TRBV and TRBJ gene were what first-round PCR used. One entry per CDR3 protein, called by TCRdb with MiXCR from the multiplex PCR reads. The sample consists of 30,000 to 40,000 distinct CDR3 sequences, approximately 25% of them appearing once. Sample: PBMCs, taken before or after stereotactic body radiation therapy (not recorded which). The receptor set was obtained from a donor aged 50 or older with non-small cell lung cancer.

Ten or more counts support this clonotype. This chain joins TRBV7-9 and TRBJ2-1; 11 bases map to TRBD2. Per germline, CDR1 SEHNR and CDR2 FQNEAQ (reference sequence). Losses at the gene ends were 5 bases for V and 5 bases for J; bases not matched to a gene: 8. This CDR3 spans 16 amino acids. CDR3 sequence: CASSPRLAGGDNEQFF. In nucleotides, the CDR3 is TGTGCCAGCAGCCCGAGGCTAGCGGGAGGAGACAATGAGCAGTTCTTC. Variable domain in full (rest from reference TRBV7-9 and TRBJ2-1): DTGVSQNPRHKITKRGQNVTFRCDPISEHNRLYWYRQTLGQGPEFLTYFQNEAQLEKSRLLSDRFSAERPKGSFSTLEIQRTEQGDSAMYLCASSPRLAGGDNEQFFGPGTRLTVL.

Of note for this clonotype: A far larger clone is just one base off, so this is likely a read error. The chain couples TRBV6-2 or TRBV6-3 to TRBJ2-7; D gene unclear. CDR1 is MNHEY and CDR2 is SVGEGT in the germline V gene. The CDR3 runs to 13 residues. The germline V and J ends were trimmed by 5 bases and 1 base, with 9 bases remaining between them. CDR3: CASSEIASYEQYF. In nucleotides, the CDR3 is TGTGCCAGCAGTGAAATTGCATCCTACGAGCAGTACTTC.

There are many counts of this clonotype. The chain is built from TRBV19 and TRBJ2-3; 9 bases are a match to TRBD2. The V gene end was trimmed by 5 bases and the J gene end by 0 bases; junction bases not matched to a gene: 3. The CDR3 runs to 15 residues. Germline CDR1 reads LNHDA; CDR2 reads SQIVND (reference sequence). Here the CDR3 reads CASSRLAVSTDTQYF. The CDR3 nucleotides are TGTGCCAGTAGTCGACTAGCGGTTAGCACAGATACGCAGTATTTT.

In its sample, this clonotype was seen many times. The chain has TRBV25-1 and TRBJ2-1, with a weak D call TRBD1 (6 bases). The CDR3 runs to 15 residues. Germline V gives CDR1 MGHDK, CDR2 SYGVNS. The germline V and J ends were trimmed by 2 bases and 6 bases, with 14 bases remaining between them. The CDR3 reads CASSEKGLGGNEQFF. In nucleotides, the CDR3 is TGTGCCAGCAGTGAAAAGGGCCTAGGGGGCAATGAGCAGTTCTTC.

In the case of this clonotype: A far larger clone is off by one base, so a read error is likely. Given the absence of the conserved phenylalanine or tryptophan at the CDR3 end, a read error is likely. The gene calls are TRBV6-4 and TRBJ2-1; a possible D gene is TRBD1 (6 bases). The CDR3 spans 16 residues. Per the germline V gene, CDR1 is MRHNA and CDR2 is SNTAGT. V shed 6 bases and J shed 9 bases, with 24 bases lying between them. This CDR3 reads CASSPTGLAVIGEQFS. CDR3 nucleotides: TGTGCCAGCAGCCCGACAGGACTGGCTGTAATTGGTGAGCAGTTCTCC.

This clonotype was seen many times. CDR3 DNA: TGTGCCAGCAGCCTCCGGGGACAGGGGGCGAGGAGCAATCAGCCCCAGCATTTT. This translates into CASSLRGQGARSNQPQHF. The rearrangement links TRBV6-2 or TRBV6-3 to TRBJ1-5, with 12 bases matching TRBD1. Per the germline V gene, CDR1 is MNHEY and CDR2 is SVGEGT. There are 18 residues in the CDR3. Trimming removed 6 bases from V and 1 base from J; junction bases left unmatched: 10.

As concerns this clonotype: Germline and junction disagree at one end, which may indicate a read error. V usage is TRBV20-1 and J usage is TRBJ1-6; D uncertain. Per the germline V gene, CDR1 is DFQATT and CDR2 is SNEGSKA (reference sequence). The CDR3 totals 13 residues. The CDR3 loop reads CSARDYAGTKVYF. The CDR3, as DNA: TGCAGTGCTAGAGATTACGCGGGCACCAAGGTGTACTTT.

This clonotype was detected ten times or more. The chain carries TRBV6-5 and TRBJ2-3; D remains unclear. The germline CDR1 and CDR2 sequences are MNHEY and SVGAGI. CDR3 length: 14 amino acids. The germline V and J ends were trimmed by 0 bases and 5 bases, with 9 bases remaining between them. The CDR3 here is CASSYSKGQDTQYF. The CDR3 bases are TGTGCCAGCAGTTACTCGAAGGGTCAAGATACGCAGTATTTT.

The chain recombines TRBV4-1 with TRBJ2-1, with 9 nucleotides matching TRBD1. CDR1 is MGHRA, CDR2 YSYEKL, per germline. The CDR3 has 15 residues. V trimming: 2 bases; J trimming: 7 bases; junction bases outside the gene matches: 6. The chain's CDR3 is CASSQHPGQGNEQFF. The DNA for the CDR3 is TGCGCCAGCAGCCAACATCCGGGACAGGGAAATGAGCAGTTCTTC.

Many counts were recorded for this clonotype. The genes are TRBV6-1 and TRBJ2-7; D gene ambiguous. The CDR3 length is 15 residues. The V and J ends lost 6 bases and 3 bases respectively, with 18 bases between them. Germline V CDR1 and CDR2: MNHNS, SASEGT. Here the CDR3 reads CASSSPGSPYYEQYF. The DNA for the CDR3 is TGTGCCAGCAGCTCCCCCGGTTCTCCCTACTACGAGCAGTACTTC.

The rearrangement uses TRBV9 and TRBJ1-1, with 9 bases aligning to TRBD1. Losses at the gene ends were 2 bases for V and 6 bases for J; bases not matched to a gene: 8. CDR1 is SGDLS and CDR2 is YYNGEE in the germline V gene. The length of the CDR3 is 15 residues. Here the CDR3 reads CASSVPDRGGAEAFF. The CDR3 DNA reads as TGTGCCAGCAGCGTCCCTGACAGGGGGGGTGCTGAAGCTTTCTTT.

The V call is TRBV19, the J call TRBJ2-2, with D uncertain. Per the germline V gene, CDR1 is LNHDA and CDR2 is SQIVND (reference sequence). The CDR3 totals 14 residues. Deletions cut 3 bases from V and 7 bases from J, with 12 bases between. The CDR3 region is CASSIKHSIGELFF. As DNA, the CDR3 is TGTGCCAGTAGTATTAAGCATAGTATCGGGGAGCTGTTTTTT. The variable domain in full, with the rest retrieved from reference TRBV19 and TRBJ2-2, is DGGITQSPKYLFRKEGQNVTLSCEQNLNHDAMYWYRQDPGQGLRLIYYSQIVNDFQKGDIAEGYSVSREKKESFPLTVTSAQKNPTAFYLCASSIKHSIGELFFGEGSRLTVL.

This clonotype was counted ten times or more. V is TRBV5-4 and J is TRBJ1-2; no clear D gene. Trimming removed 6 bases at V and 2 bases at J, with 11 bases between. This CDR3 is built from 13 residues. The V gene's germline CDR1 is SGHNT and CDR2 YYREEE (reference sequence). The CDR3 reads CASIEMGNYGYTF. CDR3 nucleotide sequence: TGTGCCAGCATCGAGATGGGAAACTATGGCTACACCTTC.

Comment on this clonotype: One junction end disagrees with the germline gene, perhaps due to a read error. This chain links TRBV11-3 with TRBJ2-2, with D perhaps assigned TRBD1 or TRBD2 (5 bases each). Per the germline V gene, CDR1 is SGHNT and CDR2 is YENEEA. The CDR3 runs to 14 residues. CDR3 protein: CASSPRWGTGDLFF. CDR3 DNA sequence: TGCGCCAGCAGCCCGCGGTGGGGCACCGGGGATCTGTTTTTT.

In its sample, this clonotype was seen a few times. A much larger clone differs by one base, so this may be a read error. The rearrangement joins TRBV7-9 to TRBJ1-2; TRBD1 might be the D (5 bases). The CDR3 covers 15 residues. Trimming shortened V by 5 bases and J by 8 bases, and 21 bases separated the two germline ends. Per the germline V gene, CDR1 is SEHNR and CDR2 is FQNEAQ (reference sequence). CDR3 sequence: CASSPVDIISRGYTF. The CDR3 nucleotides read TGTGCCAGCAGCCCTGTGGACATCATCAGTAGGGGCTACACCTTC.

On this clonotype itself: A far more abundant clone sits one base away, making this likely a read error. Because the CDR3 is missing its conserved closing phenylalanine or tryptophan, this is likely a read error. The chain combines TRBV6-9 with TRBJ1-1; unclear D gene. Germline CDR1 and CDR2: MNHGY and SVAAGI. CDR3 length: 13 residues. The V gene lost 1 base and the J gene lost 4 bases, with 7 bases spanning the gap. The CDR3: CASSYLGSTEAFY. CDR3 nucleotides: TGTGCCAGCAGTTATTTAGGGTCCACTGAAGCTTTCTAT.

This clonotype has a count of ten or more. The J gene is TRBJ2-5, the V gene TRBV6-1; the match to TRBD1 covers 8 bases. The CDR3 sequence is 15 residues long. The V and J ends lost 3 bases and 5 bases, in that order; junction bases with no gene match: 8. CDR1 is MNHNS, CDR2 SASEGT, per germline. CDR3 in amino acids: CASSDRQGAWETQYF. The CDR3 DNA sequence: TGTGCCAGCAGTGATCGGCAGGGGGCTTGGGAGACCCAGTACTTC.

In regard to this clonotype: With a much larger clone just one base away, this may be a read error. V is TRBV5-4 and J is TRBJ1-2; unclear D gene. The CDR3 is 14 residues long. Germline CDR1 SGHNT, CDR2 YYREEE (reference sequence). V was pared by 2 bases and J by 0 bases, with 8 bases between. CDR3 nucleotides: TGTGCCAGCAGCTTATTCCAGGCTAACTATGGCTACACCTTC. Amino acid sequence: CASSLFQANYGYTF.

The table lists this clonotype with many counts. V is TRBV7-6 and J is TRBJ2-1; D is unclear. V was pared by 1 base and J by 9 bases, with 16 bases between. Germline CDR1 reads SGHVS; CDR2 reads FNYEAQ. The CDR3 contains 15 residues. The CDR3 here is CASSLETPPAGEQFF. CDR3 nucleotides: TGTGCCAGCAGCTTAGAGACGCCACCAGCAGGTGAGCAGTTCTTC.

The table lists this clonotype with many counts. The chain couples TRBV7-2 to TRBJ2-1; unclear D gene. V lost 5 bases and J lost 3, with 8 bases in between. This CDR3 is 13 amino acids long. The germline V gene encodes CDR1 SGHTA and CDR2 FQGNSA. CDR3 in amino acids: CASSHGVYNEQFF. Here the CDR3 DNA reads TGTGCCAGCAGCCATGGGGTCTACAATGAGCAGTTCTTC.

As regards this clonotype: A much larger clone differs by one base, so this may be a read error. The rearrangement uses TRBV5-1 and TRBJ1-5; 10 bases fit TRBD1. V lost 4 bases, J lost 2 bases, and 3 bases stayed unmatched. CDR3 length: 15 amino acids. Germline loops: CDR1 SGHRS, CDR2 YFSETQ. CDR3 in DNA: TGCGCCAGCAGCCTCGGGACAGGGGGCAATCAGCCCCAGCATTTT. Translation: CASSLGTGGNQPQHF.

This clonotype appeared many times. This chain links TRBV6-1 with TRBJ1-1; D is undetermined. The germline gives CDR1 MNHNS, CDR2 SASEGT. V gave up 6 bases and J gave up 0 bases, with 11 bases separating them. The CDR3 covers 14 residues. DNA for the CDR3: TGTGCCAGCAGCTGGCGGACTATGAACACTGAAGCTTTCTTT. Translation: CASSWRTMNTEAFF.

This clonotype was observed many times. The chain is built from TRBV4-1 and TRBJ2-7; TRBD2 might be the D (6 bases). The CDR3 runs 17 residues. The V gene's germline CDR1 is MGHRA and CDR2 YSYEKL. V was pared by 0 bases and J by 5 bases, with 20 bases between. DNA for the CDR3: TGCGCCAGCAGCCAAGAGGGACTCGGAGGGGCCATGAACGAGCAGTACTTC. Translating it yields CASSQEGLGGAMNEQYF.

About this clonotype: It is likely a read error, because the conserved phenylalanine at the end of the CDR3 is missing. The DNA is omitted, as the CDR3 cannot be located on it reliably, and the CDR3 follows TCRdb's listing. The chain couples TRBV6-2 or TRBV6-3 to TRBJ2-1; the D call in the table, TRBD2, was not verified against the DNA. Germline V gene sequence: CDR1 MNHEY, CDR2 SVGEGT. The CDR3 is 17 residues long, counting both termini. The CDR3 loop is CASSTATSGRLRRREFL.

A remark on this clonotype: This likely reflects a read error, since a far larger clone is one base away. The chain has TRBV6-6 and TRBJ2-2; 9 nucleotides match TRBD1. V shed 0 bases and J 4 bases; nucleotides not matched to a gene: 3. Germline CDR1 is MNHNY and CDR2 is SVGAGI (reference sequence). This CDR3 region has 16 residues. The CDR3 coding sequence is TGTGCCAGCAGTTACTCGACAGGGGGTGGCACCGGGGAGCTGTTTTTT. Translated: CASSYSTGGGTGELFF.

In this sample, this clonotype turned up many times. V is TRBV29-1 and J is TRBJ2-1; 7 nucleotides agree with TRBD2. The V segment lost 3 bases and the J segment 7 bases; nucleotides outside the gene matches: 9. The CDR3 has 14 amino acids. Germline V gene data show CDR1 as SQVTM and CDR2 as ANQGSEA. The CDR3 DNA follows: TGCAGCGTTGAGCGCAGCGGGATGGAAAATGAGCAGTTCTTC. Protein: CSVERSGMENEQFF.

This clonotype was picked up many times. This chain connects TRBV6-2 or TRBV6-3 to TRBJ1-3, with 9 bases that match TRBD1. After removal of 6 bases from V and 0 bases from J, the junction contained 9 bases not matched to a gene. CDR1 is MNHEY, CDR2 SVGEGT, per germline. The CDR3 totals 17 residues. Written as DNA, the CDR3 is TGTGCCAGCAGCCCAAACAGGGGGCTCAACTCTGGAAACACCATATATTTT. Protein product: CASSPNRGLNSGNTIYF.